This T cell receptor beta chain stems from a study of shared clonotypes between healthy human individuals. The length of the CDR3 is 19 residues. V lost 1 base, J lost 0 bases, and 10 bases stayed unmatched. Looked up from germline, CDR1 is SGHAT and CDR2 is FQNNGV. Repertoires were generated with immunoSEQ multiplex PCR, while TCRdb's copy carries only in-frame clones and drops some. This table has approximately 340,000 clones, roughly 80% appearing once. J is TRBJ2-7 and V is TRBV11-2; TRBD1 matches at 12 bases. This receptor was identified in a man aged 30 to 39 in good health. Sequencing was carried out using memory CD4+ T cells sorted from blood. As for subset: CD45RA-negative fraction. For the CDR3, the DNA is TGTGCCAGCAGCTTAGGCGGGACAGGGGGCCCTAAAAGCTCCTACGAGCAGTACTTC. This translates into CASSLGGTGGPKSSYEQYF.